This entry describes one TCR beta chain. The antigen is unknown. This entry belongs to a study of cytomegalovirus exposure and HLA in healthy donors. Study as a whole: Both the 95 to 150 validation repertoires and the approximately 700 first-cohort repertoires used the same platform, as reported by a later analysis. Study-level findings and limits: Rarity held for most TCR sequences, but there were some public TCRs that occurred in many donors. The study labeled more than 150 TCR beta chains cytomegalovirus-associated. The CMV antigen specificity of a few CMV-associated chains was confirmed through in vitro analysis.

Germline V CDR1 and CDR2: MDHEN, SYDVKM. This CDR3 spans 17 amino acids. Trimming shortened V by 2 bases and J by 5 bases, and 19 bases separated the two germline ends. The table came from immunoSEQ multiplex PCR; TCRdb's copy has only in-frame clones and leaves some out. The sample lists over 200,000 clones, 90% occurring once. The receptor comes from a woman aged 30 to 39 in good health and CMV-seronegative. The sample taken for sequencing was PBMCs. V and J are TRBV28 and TRBJ2-1; D gene ambiguous. The CDR3 here is CASSLLVPSADDNEQFF. CDR3 in DNA: TGTGCCAGCAGTTTACTCGTCCCTTCTGCTGATGACAATGAGCAGTTCTTC.